This T cell receptor (beta chain) derives from a study of Graves' ophthalmopathy and Graves' hyperthyroidism. The CDR3 consists of 11 residues. The V gene's germline CDR1 is MDHEN and CDR2 SYDVKM. The table lists this clonotype with many counts. The junction differs from germline at one of its ends, possibly a read error. RNA transcripts were the template, and TCR beta CDR3 regions were amplified from them. In the first round, RT-PCR was carried out with HTBI primers, and a multiplex PCR formed the second round. TCRdb analysed the multiplex PCR reads with MiXCR anew, one entry per CDR3 protein. The sample lists over 450,000 distinct CDR3 sequences; around an eighth were seen once.

The rearrangement links TRBV28 to TRBJ2-4; D unclear. The sequence was collected from a woman aged 25 to 39 with Graves' ophthalmopathy. The sequencing input was blood. Here the CDR3 reads CASSNLNIKYF. Written as DNA, the CDR3 is TGTGCCAGCAGCAACCTGAACATTAAGTACTTC.